This T cell receptor (beta chain) came from a study of shared clonotypes between healthy human individuals. The study, taken as a whole, reports: Four donors held approximately 4.5% of naive CD4 clonotypes in common.

From CD4+ cells came CD45RA+ naive and CD45RA-negative memory subsets. Assay: immunoSEQ multiplex PCR; the TCRdb copy retains only in-frame clones and omits some. The sample consists of over a million clones, approximately 80% of them appearing once. The V end lost 5 bases, the J end lost 4 bases, and 11 bases lay between the germline ends. This CDR3 has 13 amino acids. CDR1 and CDR2 from the germline V gene are MNHEY and SMNVEV (reference sequence). In the case of this clone: The antigen remains unidentified.

The rearrangement links TRBV27 to TRBJ1-1; D uncertain. Sequencing used memory CD4+ T cells from PBMCs. Subset defined: CD45RA-negative fraction. The clonotype comes from a man younger than 30 in good health. Some clones in this sample may be carry-over from other donors' samples. The DNA of the CDR3 is TGTGCCAGCAGTCGCTCTGGGAGCACTGAAGCTTTCTTT. Amino acid sequence: CASSRSGSTEAFF.